This T cell receptor (beta chain) was documented in a study of PD-1 blockade in classical Hodgkin lymphoma. For the study at large: Administration of nivolumab to patients was at 3 mg/kg intravenously every 2 weeks. Regarding the study as a whole: Partial responders and progressors had significantly lower baseline TCR diversity. Newly diagnosed patients were reported to start with lower TCR diversity than healthy donors.

TCRdb's copy holds only in-frame clones and misses some; the assay was immunoSEQ multiplex PCR. The table includes around 31,000 clones, 85% detected once. V lost 0 bases and J 8 bases, leaving 11 bases between the germline ends. Germline V gene sequence: CDR1 MGHRA, CDR2 YSYEKL. The CDR3 is 14 amino acids. Regarding this clone: Its cognate antigen is unknown.

Every patient relapsed after autologous stem cell transplantation, and brentuximab vedotin exposure varied. Magnetic negative selection was used to purify CD4+ T cells from PBMCs that had been thawed. The patients, who had relapsed/refractory classical Hodgkin lymphoma, achieved best responses of complete response, partial response or progressive disease. Sequencing was performed on CD4+ T cells from blood, taken at baseline. The chain uses TRBV4-1 and TRBJ2-1, with a weak D call TRBD2 (5 bases). This receptor was identified in a human donor with classical Hodgkin lymphoma. The CDR3 spells CASSQDPSKDEQFF. The CDR3 nucleotides read TGCGCCAGCAGCCAAGATCCTAGCAAGGATGAGCAGTTCTTC.